A selection of T cell receptor beta chains follows, all from one sample in a study of blood T cell repertoires in COVID-19. Method: immunoSEQ multiplex PCR; TCRdb's copy keeps in-frame clones and lacks some. The sample records 200,000 to 300,000 clones, roughly 80% being singletons. Sequenced material: peripheral blood. The receptors were gathered from a man aged 80 or over with acute or convalescent COVID-19. Each CDR3 is given with its conserved first and last residue. Each record gives: V gene, CDR3 length, clone size, D gene, J gene, CDR3 DNA, CDR3 protein. A D gene is named only where the DNA matches it firmly. Clone size is given for some rows only: seen once, a few or many times, or a class if the clone is expanded.

V: TRBV27; length: 15; size: once; D: TRBD1; J: TRBJ1-5; DNA: TGTGCCAGCAGTTTTGGGACAGGGGTGCAACAGCCCCAGCATTTT; CDR3: CASSFGTGVQQPQHF
V: TRBV11-1; length: 16; size: .; D: .; J: TRBJ2-1; DNA: TGTGCCAGCAGCTTACGAGTAACTGGCTCCTACAATGAGCAGTTCTTC; CDR3: CASSLRVTGSYNEQFF
V: TRBV7-3; length: 16; size: .; D: TRBD1; J: TRBJ1-2; DNA: TGTGCCAGCAGCTTAATGGGGGGACAGGCCAACTATGGCTACACCTTC; CDR3: CASSLMGGQANYGYTF
V: TRBV27; length: 19; size: .; D: TRBD2; J: TRBJ2-2; DNA: TGTGCCAGCAGTTTAAGGCTAGCGGGGGTGGATCCGAACACCGGGGAGCTGTTTTTT; CDR3: CASSLRLAGVDPNTGELFF
V: TRBV7-2; length: 17; size: few; D: .; J: TRBJ1-1; DNA: TGTGCCAGCAGCAAAGCAGGGGTCCCGGGCCTGAACACTGAAGCTTTCTTT; CDR3: CASSKAGVPGLNTEAFF
V: TRBV28; length: 15; size: .; D: TRBD1; J: TRBJ1-2; DNA: TGTGCCAGCAGTTTTGCAGGGGGCTTCGAATATGGCTACACCTTC; CDR3: CASSFAGGFEYGYTF
V: TRBV24-1; length: 15; size: .; D: TRBD1; J: TRBJ1-5; DNA: TGTGCCACCAGTGATCCCCGACAGGGTAAACAGCCCCAGCATTTT; CDR3: CATSDPRQGKQPQHF
V: TRBV7-3; length: 16; size: .; D: TRBD1; J: TRBJ2-1; DNA: TGTGCCAGCAGCAAGATTCCCGGGACAGTAGACAATGAGCAGTTCTTC; CDR3: CASSKIPGTVDNEQFF
V: TRBV28; length: 13; size: .; D: TRBD1; J: TRBJ1-2; DNA: TGTGCCACCTACGACAGGGGAAGGAATGGCTACACCTTC; CDR3: CATYDRGRNGYTF
V: TRBV4-1; length: 17; size: .; D: TRBD2; J: TRBJ2-5; DNA: TGCGCCAGCAGCCAAGAACTAGCGGGAGGGGGCCAAGAGACCCAGTACTTC; CDR3: CASSQELAGGGQETQYF
V: TRBV19; length: 14; size: once; D: .; J: TRBJ2-3; DNA: TGTGCCAGTAGTTTCATACAGGGAAAAGATACGCAGTATTTT; CDR3: CASSFIQGKDTQYF
V: TRBV7-3; length: 15; size: .; D: TRBD1; J: TRBJ2-5; DNA: TGTGCCAGCAGCTTAAACGCAGGGGGTCTAGAGACCCAGTACTTC; CDR3: CASSLNAGGLETQYF
V: TRBV24-1; length: 17; size: many; D: .; J: TRBJ2-2; DNA: TGTGCCACCAGTGATTTGCCCAGGGCCTCGGACACCGGGGAGCTGTTTTTT; CDR3: CATSDLPRASDTGELFF
V: TRBV30; length: 15; size: few; D: TRBD2; J: TRBJ2-7; DNA: TGTGCCTGGAACAGACTAGCGGGAGGGACCTACGAGCAGTACTTC; CDR3: CAWNRLAGGTYEQYF